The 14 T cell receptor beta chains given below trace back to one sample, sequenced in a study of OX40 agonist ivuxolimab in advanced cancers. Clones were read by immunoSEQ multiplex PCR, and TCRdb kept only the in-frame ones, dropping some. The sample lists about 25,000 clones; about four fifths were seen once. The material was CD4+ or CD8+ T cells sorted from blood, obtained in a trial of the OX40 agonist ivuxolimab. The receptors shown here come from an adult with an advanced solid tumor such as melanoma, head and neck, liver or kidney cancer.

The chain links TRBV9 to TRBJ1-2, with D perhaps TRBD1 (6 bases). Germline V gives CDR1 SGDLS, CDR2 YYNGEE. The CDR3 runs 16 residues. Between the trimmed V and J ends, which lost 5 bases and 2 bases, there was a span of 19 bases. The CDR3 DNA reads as TGTGCCAGCAGGGAACATGGACAGACTGGGAACTATGGCTACACCTTC. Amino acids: CASREHGQTGNYGYTF.

CDR3 sequence: CASSIIGAAGIYIQYF. As DNA, the CDR3 is TGTGCCAGTAGTATAATAGGAGCAGCGGGAATTTACATTCAGTACTTC. The chain recombines TRBV19 with TRBJ2-4, with 7 bases identical to TRBD2. The CDR3 length is 16 residues. CDR1 and CDR2 from the germline V gene are LNHDA and SQIVND (reference sequence). V was pared by 2 bases and J by 8 bases, with 12 bases of the junction left unmatched. Based on the CDR3 plus reference TRBV19 and TRBJ2-4, the full variable domain is DGGITQSPKYLFRKEGQNVTLSCEQNLNHDAMYWYRQDPGQGLRLIYYSQIVNDFQKGDIAEGYSVSREKKESFPLTVTSAQKNPTAFYLCASSIIGAAGIYIQYFGAGTRLSVL.

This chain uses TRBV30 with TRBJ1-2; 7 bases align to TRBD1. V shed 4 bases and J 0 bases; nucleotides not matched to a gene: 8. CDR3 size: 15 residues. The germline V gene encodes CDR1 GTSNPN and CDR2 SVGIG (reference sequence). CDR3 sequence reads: CAWKTGASSNYGYTF. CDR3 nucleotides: TGTGCCTGGAAAACAGGGGCGTCATCTAACTATGGCTACACCTTC.

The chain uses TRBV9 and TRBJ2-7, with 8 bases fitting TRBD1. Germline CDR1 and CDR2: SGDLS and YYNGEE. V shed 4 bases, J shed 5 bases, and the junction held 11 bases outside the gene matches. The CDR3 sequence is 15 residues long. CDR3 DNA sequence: TGTGCCAGCAGCATCGGACAGGGTAATTTCGACGAGCAGTACTTC. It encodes CASSIGQGNFDEQYF.

CDR3 sequence: CASSYGGNRYGYTF. The DNA for the CDR3 is TGTGCCAGCAGTTACGGGGGGAATAGGTATGGCTACACCTTC. The rearrangement uses TRBV6-5 and TRBJ1-2; a weak D match, TRBD1 (5 bases). Germline CDR1 is MNHEY and CDR2 is SVGAGI. The ends were cut back, 2 bases at V and 5 bases at J, with 12 bases in the middle. The CDR3 runs 14 residues.

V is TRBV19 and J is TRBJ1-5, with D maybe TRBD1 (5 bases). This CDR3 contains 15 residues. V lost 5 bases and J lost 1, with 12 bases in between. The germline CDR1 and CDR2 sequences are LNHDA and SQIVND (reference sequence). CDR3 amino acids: CASSRSRDSNQPQHF. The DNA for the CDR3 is TGTGCCAGTAGTCGAAGCCGGGACAGCAATCAGCCCCAGCATTTT.

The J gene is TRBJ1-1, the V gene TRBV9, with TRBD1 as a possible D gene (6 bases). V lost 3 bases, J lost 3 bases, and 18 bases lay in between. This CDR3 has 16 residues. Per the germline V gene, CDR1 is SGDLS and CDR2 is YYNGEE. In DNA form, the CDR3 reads TGTGCCAGCAGCGCCGGGACAACCTCCTGGGACACTGAAGCTTTCTTT. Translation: CASSAGTTSWDTEAFF.

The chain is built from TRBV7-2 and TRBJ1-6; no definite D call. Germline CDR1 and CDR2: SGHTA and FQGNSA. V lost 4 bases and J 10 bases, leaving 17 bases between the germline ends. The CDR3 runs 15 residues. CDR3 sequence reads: CASSSPPARGSPLHF. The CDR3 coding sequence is TGTGCCAGCAGCTCCCCCCCGGCAAGAGGATCACCCCTCCACTTT.

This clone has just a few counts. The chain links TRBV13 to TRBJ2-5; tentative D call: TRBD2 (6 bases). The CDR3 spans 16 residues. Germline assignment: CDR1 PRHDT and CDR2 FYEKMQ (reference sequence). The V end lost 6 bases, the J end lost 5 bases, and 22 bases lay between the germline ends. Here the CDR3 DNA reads TGTGCCAGCAGACATAGCTTAGGGCGGGGTGGTGAGACCCAGTACTTC. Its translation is CASRHSLGRGGETQYF. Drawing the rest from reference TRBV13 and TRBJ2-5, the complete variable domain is AAGVIQSPRHLIKEKRETATLKCYPIPRHDTVYWYQQGPGQDPQFLISFYEKMQSDKGSIPDRFSAQQFSDYHSELNMSSLELGDSALYFCASRHSLGRGGETQYFGPGTRLLVL.

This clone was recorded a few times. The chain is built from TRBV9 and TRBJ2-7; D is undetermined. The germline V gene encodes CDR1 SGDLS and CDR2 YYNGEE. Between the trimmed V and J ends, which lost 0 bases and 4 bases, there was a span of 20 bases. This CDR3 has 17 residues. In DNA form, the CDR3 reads TGTGCCAGCAGCGTAGCTGAGACATACCGTGATTTTTACGAGCAGTACTTC. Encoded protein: CASSVAETYRDFYEQYF.

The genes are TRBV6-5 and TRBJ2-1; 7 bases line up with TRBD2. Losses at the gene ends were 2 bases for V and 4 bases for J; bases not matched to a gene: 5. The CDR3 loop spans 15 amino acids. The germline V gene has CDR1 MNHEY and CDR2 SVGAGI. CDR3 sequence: CASSYGGGEYNEQFF. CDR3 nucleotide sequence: TGTGCCAGCAGTTACGGGGGGGGAGAATACAATGAGCAGTTCTTC.

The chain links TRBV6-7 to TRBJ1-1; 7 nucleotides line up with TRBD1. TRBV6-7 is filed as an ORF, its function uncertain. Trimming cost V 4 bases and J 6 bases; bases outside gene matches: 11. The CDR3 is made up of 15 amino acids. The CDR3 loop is CASSLQPGGIPEAFF. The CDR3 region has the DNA TGTGCCAGCAGTTTACAGCCAGGGGGGATCCCTGAAGCTTTCTTT.

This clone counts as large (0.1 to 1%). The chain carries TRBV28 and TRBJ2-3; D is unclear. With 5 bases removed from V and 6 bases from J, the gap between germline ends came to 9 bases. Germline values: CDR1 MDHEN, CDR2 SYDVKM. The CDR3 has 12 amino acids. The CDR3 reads CASSVESDTQYF. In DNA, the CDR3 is TGTGCCAGCAGTGTCGAGTCGGATACGCAGTATTTT.

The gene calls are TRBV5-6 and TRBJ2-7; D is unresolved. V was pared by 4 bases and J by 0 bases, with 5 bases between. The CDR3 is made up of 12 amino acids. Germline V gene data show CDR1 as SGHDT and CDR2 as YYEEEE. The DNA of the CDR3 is TGTGCCAGCAGCACGAGCTCCTACGAGCAGTACTTC. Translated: CASSTSSYEQYF.